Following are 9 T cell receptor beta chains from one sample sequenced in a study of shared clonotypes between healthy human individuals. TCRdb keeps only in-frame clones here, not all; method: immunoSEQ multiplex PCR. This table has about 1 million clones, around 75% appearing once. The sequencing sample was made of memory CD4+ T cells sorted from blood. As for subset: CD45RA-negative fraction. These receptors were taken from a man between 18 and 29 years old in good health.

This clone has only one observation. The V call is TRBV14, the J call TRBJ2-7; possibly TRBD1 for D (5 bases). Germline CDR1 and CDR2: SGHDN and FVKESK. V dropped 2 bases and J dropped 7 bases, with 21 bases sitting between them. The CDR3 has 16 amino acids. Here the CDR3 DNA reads TGTGCCAGCAGCCAACAGGGAACCCACTTGATGGTTGAGCAGTACTTC. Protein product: CASSQQGTHLMVEQYF.

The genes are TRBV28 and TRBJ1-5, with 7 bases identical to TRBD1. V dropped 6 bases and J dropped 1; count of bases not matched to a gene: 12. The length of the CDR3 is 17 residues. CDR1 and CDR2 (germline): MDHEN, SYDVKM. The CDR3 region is CASSPTGVAASNQPQHF. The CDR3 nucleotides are TGTGCCAGCAGCCCTACAGGGGTAGCGGCAAGCAATCAGCCCCAGCATTTT.

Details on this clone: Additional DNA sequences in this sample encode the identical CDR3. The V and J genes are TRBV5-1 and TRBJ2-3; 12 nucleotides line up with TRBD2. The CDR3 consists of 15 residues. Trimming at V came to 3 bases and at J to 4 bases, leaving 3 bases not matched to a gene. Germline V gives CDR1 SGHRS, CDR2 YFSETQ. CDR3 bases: TGCGCCAGCAGCTCCGGACTAGCGGGACCAGATACGCAGTATTTT. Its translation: CASSSGLAGPDTQYF.

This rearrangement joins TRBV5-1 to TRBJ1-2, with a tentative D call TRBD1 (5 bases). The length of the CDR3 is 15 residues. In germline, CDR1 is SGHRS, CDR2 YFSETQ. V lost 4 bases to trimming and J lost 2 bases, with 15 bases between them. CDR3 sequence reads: CASSPGGTENYGYTF. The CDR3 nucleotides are TGCGCCAGCAGCCCCGGCGGGACTGAGAACTATGGCTACACCTTC.

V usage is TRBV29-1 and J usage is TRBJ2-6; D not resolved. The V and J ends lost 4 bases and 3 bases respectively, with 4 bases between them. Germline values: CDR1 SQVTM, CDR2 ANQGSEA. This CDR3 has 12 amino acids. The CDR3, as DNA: TGCAGCGTTGGGGTTGGGGCCAACGTCCTGACTTTC. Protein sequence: CSVGVGANVLTF.

The CDR3 here is CASITAWGSGYTF. CDR3 bases: TGTGCCAGCATTACCGCTTGGGGATCTGGCTACACCTTC. The chain links TRBV28 to TRBJ1-2; D is uncertain. CDR3 size: 13 residues. The ends were cut back, 7 bases at V and 7 bases at J, with 16 bases in the middle. Germline assignment: CDR1 MDHEN and CDR2 SYDVKM.

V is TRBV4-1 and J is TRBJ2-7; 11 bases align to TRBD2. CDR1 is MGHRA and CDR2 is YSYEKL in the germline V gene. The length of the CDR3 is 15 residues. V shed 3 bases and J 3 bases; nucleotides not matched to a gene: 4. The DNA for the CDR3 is TGCGCCAGCAGCCACGGGACTAGCGGAGTCTACGAGCAGTACTTC. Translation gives CASSHGTSGVYEQYF.

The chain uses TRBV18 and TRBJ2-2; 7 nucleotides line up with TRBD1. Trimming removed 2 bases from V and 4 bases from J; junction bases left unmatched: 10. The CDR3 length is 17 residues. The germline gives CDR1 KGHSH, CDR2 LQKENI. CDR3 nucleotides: TGTGCCAGCTCACCAGAGCGACAGGGACGAGTCACCGGGGAGCTGTTTTTT. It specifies CASSPERQGRVTGELFF.

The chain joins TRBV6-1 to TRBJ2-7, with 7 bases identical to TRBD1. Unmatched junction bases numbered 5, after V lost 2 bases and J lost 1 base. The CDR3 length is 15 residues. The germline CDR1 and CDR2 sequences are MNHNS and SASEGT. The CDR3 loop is CASSEMGTASYEQYF. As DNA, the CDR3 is TGTGCCAGCAGTGAAATGGGGACAGCGTCCTACGAGCAGTACTTC.